This T cell receptor beta chain was identified in a study of identical twins. Study-wide findings and caveats: For out-of-frame beta sequences, excess twin sharing was weaker. Within cord blood, abundant beta clonotypes carried fewer insertions, but memory repertoires showed no such trend.

All donors were healthy Caucasians. Germline CDR1 and CDR2: MNHEY and SMNVEV (reference sequence). The length of the CDR3 is 11 residues. A universal primer site was created by template switching, with the cDNA bearing unique molecular identifiers. One entry per CDR3 protein, called by TCRdb with MiXCR from the 5' RACE reads. The data hold 350,000 or so distinct CDR3 sequences, with roughly 10% observed a single time. As to this clonotype: Its antigen is unknown.

The receptor's source is a woman aged 45-60 years in good health. Sequencing input: naive T cells sorted from blood. The chain has TRBV27 and TRBJ1-1; 7 nucleotides agree with TRBD1. CDR3 sequence (DNA): TGTGTCCAGGGGGGGAACACTGAAGCTTTCTTT. Its protein is CVQGGNTEAFF.